A single sample gave rise to the 9 T cell receptor beta chains below, sequenced in a study of cytomegalovirus exposure and HLA in healthy donors. With 60 Vbeta and 13 Jbeta primers, the PCR was carried out. Clones were read by immunoSEQ multiplex PCR, and TCRdb kept only the in-frame ones, dropping some. Here the sample spans over 85,000 clones, roughly 83% being singletons. The sequencing sample was made of PBMCs. The source of these receptors is a man between 40 and 49 years old in good health and CMV-seronegative.

This chain links TRBV4-1 with TRBJ1-2; maybe TRBD1 (5 bases). The CDR3 loop spans 14 amino acids. In germline, CDR1 is MGHRA, CDR2 YSYEKL. V lost 8 bases and J lost 7, with 20 bases in between. The CDR3 coding sequence is TGCGCCAGCCGGAGGCCAGGCGGGGGGGGTGGCTACACCTTC. Its protein product is CASRRPGGGGGYTF.

In the case of this clone: Germline is not matched at one junction end, which may reflect a read error. V gene TRBV30 combines with J gene TRBJ2-3, with D maybe TRBD1 (5 bases). Germline V CDR1 and CDR2: GTSNPN, SVGIG (reference sequence). The length of the CDR3 is 11 residues. CDR3 nucleotide sequence: TGTGCCTGGAGAAAGGGGTATGAAGAGTTCTTC. It specifies CAWRKGYEEFF.

The chain carries TRBV7-2 and TRBJ2-3; 8 bases are a match to TRBD2. J lost 4 bases, V lost 5 bases, and 11 bases had no gene match. The germline V gene has CDR1 SGHTA and CDR2 FQGNSA. There are 16 residues in the CDR3. For the CDR3, the DNA is TGTGCCAGCAGCCCAGGACTAGCATGGTATTCAGATACGCAGTATTTT. Protein: CASSPGLAWYSDTQYF. Variable domain in full (rest from reference TRBV7-2 and TRBJ2-3): GAGVSQSPSNKVTEKGKDVELRCDPISGHTALYWYRQSLGQGLEFLIYFQGNSAPDKSGLPSDRFSAERTGGSVSTLTIQRTQQEDSAVYLCASSPGLAWYSDTQYFGPGTRLTVL.

This rearrangement joins TRBV19 to TRBJ1-1, with D perhaps matching TRBD1 (6 bases). Germline V CDR1 and CDR2: LNHDA, SQIVND (reference sequence). Trimming cost V 5 bases and J 9 bases, with 16 bases left between them. The CDR3 totals 13 residues. CDR3 loop: CASSLPRTDQAFF. The CDR3, as DNA: TGTGCCAGTAGTCTCCCGCGGACAGATCAAGCTTTCTTT.

This clone was counted a few times. The chain combines TRBV25-1 with TRBJ2-1, with 8 bases aligning to TRBD1. With 2 bases clipped from V and 8 bases from J, the junction kept 8 bases outside the gene matches. This CDR3 is built from 15 residues. Germline CDR1 MGHDK, CDR2 SYGVNS. The CDR3 here is CASSEGTGGIDEQFF. CDR3 nucleotides: TGTGCCAGCAGTGAAGGTACAGGGGGAATCGATGAGCAGTTCTTC. The full variable domain, rest sourced from reference TRBV25-1 and TRBJ2-1, is EADIYQTPRYLVIGTGKKITLECSQTMGHDKMYWYQQDPGMELHLIHYSYGVNSTEKGDLSSESTVSRIRTEHFPLTLESARPSHTSQYLCASSEGTGGIDEQFFGPGTRLTVL.

In nucleotides, the CDR3 is TGTGCCAGCAGTGTTGACTACCGTTCTGGCGAGCAGTACTTC. Its translation: CASSVDYRSGEQYF. The V gene is TRBV2, the J gene TRBJ2-7, with D possibly TRBD2 on 5 matching bases. Germline loops: CDR1 SNHLY, CDR2 FYNNEI. This CDR3 contains 14 residues. Trimming removed 4 bases from V and 6 bases from J, with 16 bases in between.

This clone appeared once. The V and J genes are TRBV5-1 and TRBJ1-1; no clear D. Germline values: CDR1 SGHRS, CDR2 YFSETQ. The CDR3 consists of 14 residues. The V end was cut by 3 bases, the J end by 0 bases, with 9 bases between. In nucleotides, the CDR3 is TGCGCCAGCAGCTGGAACAGCTTGAACACTGAAGCTTTCTTT. Its translation is CASSWNSLNTEAFF.

The V call is TRBV7-2, the J call TRBJ2-7, with 11 bases matching TRBD2. The germline V gene encodes CDR1 SGHTA and CDR2 FQGNSA. V lost 1 base, J lost 2 bases, and 1 base stayed unmatched. The CDR3 consists of 15 residues. The CDR3 nucleotides read TGTGCCAGCAGCTTAGTTAGCGGGGGGGCCTACGAGCAGTACTTC. Translating gives CASSLVSGGAYEQYF.

The rearrangement links TRBV27 to TRBJ1-2; TRBD1 matches 7 bases. The length of the CDR3 is 15 residues. J was trimmed by 1 base and V by 6 bases; bases with no gene match: 8. Germline lookup yields CDR1 MNHEY and CDR2 SMNVEV (reference sequence). The CDR3 spells CASRLGGQSNYGYTF. The DNA of the CDR3 is TGTGCCAGCAGGCTGGGGGGACAGAGTAACTATGGCTACACCTTC.